A single sample gave rise to the 28 T cell receptor beta chains below, sequenced in a study of breast tumors, draining lymph nodes, adjacent tissues. Each CDR3 protein gets one entry after TCRdb re-called the multiplex PCR reads with MiXCR. The data show about 130,000 distinct CDR3 sequences, with under 25% seen just once and approximately 2.7% held by the top ten. Axillary draining lymph nodes of breast cancer patients supplied the node samples. The sequenced sample was axillary lymph node tissue. The receptor set was obtained from a female donor with breast cancer. Some clones in this sample may be carry-over from other donors' samples.

This clonotype was seen many times. The junction differs from germline at one of its ends, possibly a read error. CDR3 amino acids: CSAHRDPLRDRERTDTRYF. The CDR3 DNA follows: TGCAGTGCCCACCGAGACCCTCTCCGGGACAGGGAAAGGACAGATACGCGGTATTTT. The V gene is TRBV20-1, the J gene TRBJ2-3, with 9 nucleotides matching TRBD1. CDR1 is DFQATT, CDR2 SNEGSKA, per germline (reference sequence). The CDR3 runs 19 residues.

In this sample, this clonotype turned up once. This could be a read error, since a much larger clone is one nucleotide away. This rearrangement joins TRBV10-3 to TRBJ2-2; D not certain. The length of the CDR3 is 14 residues. Germline lookup yields CDR1 ENHRY and CDR2 SYGVKD. CDR3 DNA: TGTGCCATCAGGGGGTCGCAAAACACCGAGGAGCTGTTTTTT. It encodes CAIRGSQNTEELFF.

This clonotype was observed at least ten times. The chain couples TRBV20-1 to TRBJ1-5; possibly TRBD1 for D (6 bases). The CDR3 runs to 14 residues. Per germline, CDR1 DFQATT and CDR2 SNEGSKA (reference sequence). Trimming took 6 bases from V and 6 from J, leaving 18 bases between them. The CDR3 coding sequence is TGCAGTGCCGTCATTCCACAGGGTGCTCAGCCCCAGCATTTT. It is translated as CSAVIPQGAQPQHF.

This clonotype occurred a few times. The rearrangement joins TRBV27 to TRBJ2-1; 10 bases fit TRBD2. CDR1 and CDR2 (germline): MNHEY, SMNVEV (reference sequence). This CDR3 region has 15 residues. V gave up 6 bases and J gave up 4 bases; unmatched junction bases: 6. Written as DNA, the CDR3 is TGTGCCAGCAGCCTTAAGACTAGCGGGTACAATGAGCAGTTCTTC. It translates to CASSLKTSGYNEQFF.

Ten or more counts support this clonotype. The chain combines TRBV20-1 with TRBJ2-7; D might be TRBD2 (5 bases). Per germline, CDR1 DFQATT and CDR2 SNEGSKA (reference sequence). The CDR3 has 12 amino acids. V lost 6 bases and J lost 4, with 13 bases in between. Here the CDR3 DNA reads TGCAGTGCCAAGAGACTAAGTTACGAGCAGTACTTC. Translated, it gives CSAKRLSYEQYF.

The rearrangement uses TRBV12-5 and TRBJ2-1; 9 positions match TRBD2. V lost 3 bases and J lost 9; bases outside the gene matches: 3. CDR1 and CDR2 (germline): LGHNT, FRNRAP. CDR3 length equals 13 residues. The CDR3, as DNA: TGTGCTAGTGGTTTTGGCGGGAGGGGTGAGCAGTTCTTC. Amino acid sequence: CASGFGGRGEQFF. Looking up the rest from reference TRBV12-5 and TRBJ2-1 gives the full variable domain: DARVTQTPRHKVTEMGQEVTMRCQPILGHNTVFWYRQTMMQGLELLAYFRNRAPLDDSGMPKDRFSAEMPDATLATLKIQPSEPRDSAVYFCASGFGGRGEQFFGPGTRLTVL.

In its sample, this clonotype was seen many times. V gene TRBV15 combines with J gene TRBJ2-2; tentative D call: TRBD2 (5 bases). The CDR3 covers 15 residues. Trimming cost V 1 base and J 3 bases, with 9 bases left between them. Germline CDR1 is LNHNV and CDR2 is YYDKDF (reference sequence). The CDR3 region has the DNA TGTGCCACCAGCAGAGGGTTGGGAGACACCGGGGAGCTGTTTTTT. As protein: CATSRGLGDTGELFF.

This clonotype has a count of ten or more. V is TRBV5-5 and J is TRBJ2-2; D unclear. This CDR3 is built from 12 residues. Deletions cut 2 bases from V and 6 bases from J, with 5 bases between. CDR1 and CDR2 (germline): SGHKS, YYEKEE (reference sequence). The CDR3 spells CASSLNSGELFF. DNA for the CDR3: TGTGCCAGCAGCTTAAACTCCGGGGAGCTGTTTTTT.

The chain uses TRBV3-1 and TRBJ2-5; D gene unclear. Germline CDR1 and CDR2: LGHDT and YNNKEL (reference sequence). There are 16 residues in the CDR3. Trimming pared 4 bases from V and 5 bases from J, leaving 20 bases between. CDR3 sequence reads: CASSRSIGGLGETQYF. The CDR3 coding sequence is TGTGCCAGCAGCCGGTCCATAGGCGGCCTGGGGGAGACCCAGTACTTC.

This clonotype is a singleton in its sample. This could be a read error, since a much larger clone is one nucleotide away. The gene calls are TRBV9 and TRBJ2-5; 11 bases are shared with TRBD2. Germline V CDR1 and CDR2: SGDLS, YYNGEE. The CDR3 totals 19 residues. V shed 0 bases, J shed 2 bases, and the junction held 12 bases outside the gene matches. Written as DNA, the CDR3 is TGTGCCAGCAGCGTAGGGGCTAGCGGGAGGCCGGGGTCTCAAGAGACCCAGTACTTC. Protein product: CASSVGASGRPGSQETQYF.

On this clonotype itself: Being one base from a much bigger clone, this may be a read error. The CDR3 does not close with the conserved phenylalanine or tryptophan, likely indicating a read error. The rearrangement joins TRBV29-1 to TRBJ2-2; 8 bases are shared with TRBD2. Germline V lookup: CDR1 SQVTM, CDR2 ANQGSEA. The CDR3 has 12 residues. The ends lost 5 bases at V and 12 bases at J; junction bases unmatched: 8. This CDR3 is CSVHTRGGQLFS. Here the CDR3 DNA reads TGCAGCGTTCATACACGGGGGGGGCAGCTGTTTTCT.

Concerning this clonotype itself: A clone one base away is much larger, so this may be a read error. The chain recombines TRBV11-2 with TRBJ2-1; 9 bases agree with TRBD2. The CDR3 totals 15 residues. Germline CDR1 and CDR2: SGHAT and FQNNGV. The CDR3 protein is CASGLGGRAYNEQFF. CDR3 coding DNA: TGTGCCAGCGGCTTAGGCGGGAGGGCCTACAATGAGCAGTTCTTC. The variable domain in full, with the rest retrieved from reference TRBV11-2 and TRBJ2-1, is EAGVAQSPRYKIIEKRQSVAFWCNPISGHATLYWYQQILGQGPKLLIQFQNNGVVDDSQLPKDRFSAERLKGVDSTLKIQPAKLEDSAVYLCASGLGGRAYNEQFFGPGTRLTVL.

This clonotype came up many times. The V call is TRBV3-1, the J call TRBJ2-7, with 14 bases that match TRBD2. V gave up 5 bases and J gave up 7 bases; unmatched junction bases: 4. CDR1 is LGHDT and CDR2 is YNNKEL in the germline V gene (reference sequence). This CDR3 has 14 residues. CDR3 sequence reads: CASSGWTSGGEQYF. For the CDR3, the DNA is TGTGCCAGCAGCGGCTGGACTAGCGGGGGGGAGCAGTACTTC.

This clonotype was seen at least ten times. The V and J genes are TRBV12-3 or TRBV12-4 and TRBJ2-7; D remains unclear. The V end was cut by 2 bases, the J end by 5 bases, with 13 bases between. The CDR3 contains 14 residues. CDR3 protein: CASSLRLLLDEQYF. In DNA form, the CDR3 reads TGTGCCAGCAGTTTAAGACTCCTTCTGGACGAGCAGTACTTC.

This clonotype came up many times. The chain links TRBV10-3 to TRBJ2-7; 11 bases map to TRBD1. CDR3 length: 16 residues. Germline CDR1 ENHRY, CDR2 SYGVKD. V dropped 3 bases and J dropped 3; count of bases not matched to a gene: 7. The chain's CDR3 is CAISDHPGTGGYEQYF. CDR3 nucleotide sequence: TGTGCCATCAGTGACCATCCTGGGACAGGGGGCTACGAGCAGTACTTC.

In its sample, this clonotype was seen many times. The gene calls are TRBV2 and TRBJ2-1; 14 bases are shared with TRBD2. The length of the CDR3 is 17 residues. Germline V gene sequence: CDR1 SNHLY, CDR2 FYNNEI. With 5 bases clipped from V and 4 bases from J, the junction kept 7 bases outside the gene matches. The DNA of the CDR3 is TGTGCCAGCAGTCCAGGGACTAGCGGGAGTCGTTACAATGAGCAGTTCTTC. This encodes CASSPGTSGSRYNEQFF.

This clonotype was seen many times. The rearrangement links TRBV19 to TRBJ2-7, with D unclear. V was clipped by 1 base and J by 0 bases, with 7 bases between them. This CDR3 has 14 residues. Germline V gives CDR1 LNHDA, CDR2 SQIVND (reference sequence). The CDR3 DNA reads as TGTGCCAGTAGTATAGGAGGCGGCTCCTACGAGCAGTACTTC. Residues: CASSIGGGSYEQYF.

There are many counts of this clonotype. The V gene is TRBV6-6, the J gene TRBJ2-1; D ambiguous. Germline CDR1 reads MNHNY; CDR2 reads SVGAGI (reference sequence). V was pared by 5 bases and J by 12 bases, with 14 bases between. The CDR3 contains 12 residues. The CDR3 nucleotides are TGTGCCAGCAGTCCTAGAGGATTCTTGCAGTTCTTC. It is translated as CASSPRGFLQFF.

This clonotype was recorded many times. The chain links TRBV6-6 to TRBJ2-7; D gene ambiguous. V shed 6 bases and J shed 1 base, with 4 bases lying between them. Germline assignment: CDR1 MNHNY and CDR2 SVGAGI (reference sequence). The CDR3 length is 11 residues. In DNA, the CDR3 is TGTGCCAGCAGCCCGTCCTACGAGCAGTACTTC. It specifies CASSPSYEQYF.

The CDR3 region is CASTPMNTEAFF. CDR3 sequence (DNA): TGTGCCAGCACCCCCATGAACACTGAAGCTTTCTTT. The chain employs TRBV2 and TRBJ1-1; D remains ambiguous. The CDR3 covers 12 residues. With 7 bases removed from V and 0 bases from J, the gap between germline ends came to 6 bases. Germline assignment: CDR1 SNHLY and CDR2 FYNNEI.

This clonotype showed up just once. A much more abundant neighbour one base away suggests this may be a read error. The chain links TRBV18 to TRBJ2-5; D might be TRBD1 or TRBD2, each matching 5 bases. This CDR3 contains 12 residues. The V gene's germline CDR1 is KGHSH and CDR2 LQKENI. The V and J ends lost 2 bases and 6 bases respectively, with 7 bases between them. CDR3 coding DNA: TGTGCCAGCTCACCAGAGGGACAGACCCAGTACTTC. Protein sequence: CASSPEGQTQYF.

This rearrangement joins TRBV28 to TRBJ1-5, with D perhaps matching TRBD1 (5 bases). V was clipped by 6 bases and J by 2 bases, with 8 bases between them. The CDR3 sequence is 13 residues long. Germline V lookup: CDR1 MDHEN, CDR2 SYDVKM. CDR3 DNA: TGTGCCAGCAGACCGGGGGGCAATCAGCCCCAGCATTTT. This translates into CASRPGGNQPQHF. The full variable domain, in which reference TRBV28 and TRBJ1-5 provide the parts outside the CDR3, is DVKVTQSSRYLVKRTGEKVFLECVQDMDHENMFWYRQDPGLGLRLIYFSYDVKMKEKGDIPEGYSVSREKKERFSLILESASTNQTSMYLCASRPGGNQPQHFGDGTRLSIL.

This clonotype was observed at least ten times. The chain employs TRBV12-3 or TRBV12-4 and TRBJ2-7; 11 bases are shared with TRBD2. V dropped 6 bases and J dropped 3; count of bases not matched to a gene: 4. The CDR3 is 14 amino acids. CDR3 amino acids: CASRKTSGSYEQYF. The CDR3 DNA follows: TGTGCCAGCAGAAAAACTAGCGGGAGCTACGAGCAGTACTTC.

This clonotype has ten or more counts. The chain carries TRBV5-1 and TRBJ2-1; TRBD1 agrees at 7 bases. In germline, CDR1 is SGHRS, CDR2 YFSETQ. CDR3 length: 18 amino acids. J was trimmed by 0 bases and V by 3 bases; bases with no gene match: 12. CDR3 region: CASSSLQGGLSSYNEQFF. Here the CDR3 DNA reads TGCGCCAGCAGCTCACTTCAAGGGGGCTTGAGCTCCTACAATGAGCAGTTCTTC.

V and J are TRBV7-9 and TRBJ2-1; 8 bases are a match to TRBD1. From germline, CDR1 is SEHNR and CDR2 FQNEAQ (reference sequence). V shed 11 bases and J 6 bases; nucleotides not matched to a gene: 9. The CDR3 extends over 13 amino acids. The DNA for the CDR3 is TGTGCCGGATCGACAGGGGTTACCAATGAGCAGTTCTTC. Protein: CAGSTGVTNEQFF. Filled out from reference TRBV7-9 and TRBJ2-1, the complete variable domain reads DTGVSQNPRHKITKRGQNVTFRCDPISEHNRLYWYRQTLGQGPEFLTYFQNEAQLEKSRLLSDRFSAERPKGSFSTLEIQRTEQGDSAMYLCAGSTGVTNEQFFGPGTRLTVL.

This chain uses TRBV28 with TRBJ2-3; 9 bases line up with TRBD1. Germline V gene sequence: CDR1 MDHEN, CDR2 SYDVKM. This CDR3 is 15 amino acids long. V was pared by 4 bases and J by 4 bases, with 6 bases of the junction left unmatched. This CDR3 reads CASSSTGTGSDTQYF. Written as DNA, the CDR3 is TGTGCCAGCAGTTCGACCGGGACAGGGTCAGATACGCAGTATTTT.

This clonotype was observed a handful of times. This chain connects TRBV30 to TRBJ2-3; 9 nucleotides agree with TRBD2. CDR1 and CDR2 from the germline V gene are GTSNPN and SVGIG (reference sequence). V was pared by 6 bases and J by 3 bases, with 7 bases of the junction left unmatched. This CDR3 is 14 amino acids long. CDR3: CACQGLARTDTQYF. As DNA, the CDR3 is TGTGCCTGCCAAGGACTAGCGAGAACAGATACGCAGTATTTT.

This clonotype has at least ten counts. The chain has TRBV20-1 and TRBJ2-3; a weak D match, TRBD2 (5 bases). The ends were cut back, 3 bases at V and 5 bases at J, with 15 bases in the middle. The CDR3 runs 14 residues. Germline V gives CDR1 DFQATT, CDR2 SNEGSKA (reference sequence). The CDR3 bases are TGCAGTGCTAGTTCAGCGGCACCAGGAGATACGCAGTATTTT. This sequence encodes CSASSAAPGDTQYF.